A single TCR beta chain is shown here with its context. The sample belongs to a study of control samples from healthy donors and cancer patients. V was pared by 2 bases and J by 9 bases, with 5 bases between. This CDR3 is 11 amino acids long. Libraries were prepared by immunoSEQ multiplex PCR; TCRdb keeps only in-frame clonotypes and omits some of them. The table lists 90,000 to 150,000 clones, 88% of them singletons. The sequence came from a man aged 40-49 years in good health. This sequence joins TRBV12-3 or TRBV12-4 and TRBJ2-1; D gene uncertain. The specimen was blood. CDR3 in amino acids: CASSLRGEQFF. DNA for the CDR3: TGTGCCAGCAGTTTAAGAGGTGAGCAGTTCTTC.